These 28 T cell receptor beta chains were all obtained from the same sample, sequenced in a study of CD8+ T cells in alopecia areata. The treatment denotes: oral pan-JAK inhibitor, 5-10 mg twice daily. Extracted RNA was reverse transcribed into cDNA, the sequencing template. Assay: immunoSEQ multiplex PCR; the TCRdb copy retains only in-frame clones and omits some. The repertoire holds about 42,000 clones, 80% to 95% seen once, with approximately 17% in the top ten. The specimen comprised CD8+ T cells sorted from blood, sampled at week 24, from a patient treated with tofacitinib. These TCRs come from a human donor with alopecia areata.

The J gene is TRBJ2-2, the V gene TRBV9; 7 bases fit TRBD1. The CDR3 loop spans 17 amino acids. Trimming at V came to 0 bases and at J to 0 bases, leaving 5 bases not matched to a gene. From germline, CDR1 is SGDLS and CDR2 YYNGEE. CDR3 nucleotide sequence: TGTGCCAGCAGCGTAGCCTTGACAGGGCCGAACACCGGGGAGCTGTTTTTT. Translated, it gives CASSVALTGPNTGELFF.

The chain recombines TRBV27 with TRBJ2-5; no firm D call. The end of the DNA is better explained by TRBJ2-7, so the J call may be wrong. This CDR3 region has 11 residues. Germline-derived CDR1 and CDR2 are MNHEY and SMNVEV (reference sequence). The CDR3 sequence is CASSFGYEQYF. CDR3 DNA sequence: TGTGCCAGCAGTTTTGGGTACGAGCAGTACTTC.

The chain couples TRBV6-6 to TRBJ2-5; the D gene is possibly TRBD1 (5 bases). The V gene's germline CDR1 is MNHNY and CDR2 SVGAGI (reference sequence). V dropped 0 bases and J dropped 3 bases, with 8 bases sitting between them. The CDR3 sequence is 14 residues long. CDR3 coding DNA: TGTGCCAGCAGTTACTCGGGGCTAGAAGAGACCCAGTACTTC. Translated, it gives CASSYSGLEETQYF.

CDR3 loop: CASSLTAGLFSYEQYF. For the CDR3, the DNA is TGTGCCAGCAGCTTAACGGCAGGGCTCTTTTCCTACGAGCAGTACTTC. The rearrangement links TRBV7-6 to TRBJ2-7, with a tentative D call TRBD1 (5 bases). V gave up 2 bases and J gave up 1 base, with 15 bases separating them. Germline values: CDR1 SGHVS, CDR2 FNYEAQ. The CDR3 is 16 residues long. The complete variable domain, with remaining parts taken from reference TRBV7-6 and TRBJ2-7, reads GAGVSQSPRYKVTKRGQDVALRCDPISGHVSLYWYRQALGQGPEFLTYFNYEAQQDKSGLPNDRFSAERPEGSISTLTIQRTEQRDSAMYRCASSLTAGLFSYEQYFGPGTRLTVT.

The CDR3 loop is CASSGLFGNEQFF. CDR3 DNA: TGTGCCAGCAGCGGCCTCTTCGGGAATGAGCAGTTCTTC. The chain employs TRBV5-6 and TRBJ2-1, with D unclear. The CDR3 consists of 13 residues. V was clipped by 4 bases and J by 7 bases, with 12 bases between them. Germline CDR1 SGHDT, CDR2 YYEEEE.

The chain combines TRBV19 with TRBJ1-2; D ambiguous. This CDR3 comprises 12 residues. The V and J ends lost 8 bases and 7 bases respectively, with 14 bases between them. Per the germline V gene, CDR1 is LNHDA and CDR2 is SQIVND (reference sequence). CDR3 sequence reads: CASVQGSGGYTF. The CDR3 coding sequence is TGTGCCAGTGTGCAAGGCTCGGGTGGCTACACCTTC.

The chain carries TRBV2 and TRBJ2-1; unclear D gene. Trimming left V 1 base short and J 6 bases short, with 7 bases between. Germline V lookup: CDR1 SNHLY, CDR2 FYNNEI. CDR3 size: 13 residues. Here the CDR3 reads CASSEDLGNEQFF. DNA for the CDR3: TGTGCCAGCAGTGAAGACCTGGGCAATGAGCAGTTCTTC.

V usage is TRBV27 and J usage is TRBJ2-7; TRBD1 is a possible D gene (5 bases). V lost 8 bases to trimming and J lost 3 bases, with 26 bases between them. The CDR3 is 17 residues long. CDR1 MNHEY and CDR2 SMNVEV come from the germline V gene (reference sequence). CDR3 loop: CASAPLLTGTDDYEQYF. The CDR3, as DNA: TGTGCCAGCGCCCCACTACTAACAGGCACTGATGACTACGAGCAGTACTTC.

This chain connects TRBV2 to TRBJ2-7; 8 nucleotides line up with TRBD1. The CDR3 runs to 15 residues. Looked up from germline, CDR1 is SNHLY and CDR2 is FYNNEI. The junction had 4 bases not matched to a gene; V was cut back by 1 base and J by 2 bases. Here the CDR3 DNA reads TGTGCCAGCAGTGAAGGGGCAGGGGGCCCCTACGAGCAGTACTTC. Translation gives CASSEGAGGPYEQYF.

The chain couples TRBV2 to TRBJ2-1, with D unresolved. The CDR3 sequence is 13 residues long. The V end was cut by 4 bases, the J end by 5 bases, with 9 bases between. Germline V gene sequence: CDR1 SNHLY, CDR2 FYNNEI. The CDR3, as DNA: TGTGCCAGCAGTGCCGAAACGAACAATGAGCAGTTCTTC. Translated, it gives CASSAETNNEQFF.

The rearrangement links TRBV29-1 to TRBJ2-2; D is uncertain. The V gene's germline CDR1 is SQVTM and CDR2 ANQGSEA. The CDR3 sequence is 15 residues long. Trimming cost V 1 base and J 1 base, with 10 bases left between them. CDR3 bases: TGCAGCGTTGAAGTCCCCCTCAAGAACACCGGGGAGCTGTTTTTT. Translation gives CSVEVPLKNTGELFF.

This clone was detected a few times. The chain carries TRBV27 and TRBJ2-6; D is undetermined. Germline V gives CDR1 MNHEY, CDR2 SMNVEV (reference sequence). Trimming removed 3 bases at V and 4 bases at J, with 7 bases between. The CDR3 loop spans 14 amino acids. The CDR3 coding sequence is TGTGCCAGCAGTTTTGTCGCAGGGGCCAACGTCCTGACTTTC. Amino acids: CASSFVAGANVLTF.

This chain's CDR3 is CAWSVRGSYNEQFF. DNA for the CDR3: TGTGCCTGGAGTGTAAGGGGCTCCTACAATGAGCAGTTCTTC. This chain joins TRBV30 and TRBJ2-1, with D perhaps matching TRBD1 (5 bases). V lost 0 bases and J 0 bases, leaving 6 bases between the germline ends. Germline CDR1 is GTSNPN and CDR2 is SVGIG (reference sequence). The CDR3 loop spans 14 amino acids.

The chain carries TRBV5-1 and TRBJ1-1; 9 bases are shared with TRBD1. Germline values: CDR1 SGHRS, CDR2 YFSETQ. Trimming at V came to 4 bases and at J to 1 base, leaving 5 bases not matched to a gene. This CDR3 comprises 15 residues. In nucleotides, the CDR3 is TGCGCCAGCAGCATTAAACAGGGGGCGAACACTGAAGCTTTCTTT. Protein product: CASSIKQGANTEAFF.

The chain has TRBV12-5 and TRBJ2-2, with D tentatively TRBD1 or TRBD2 (5 bases each). Between the trimmed V and J ends, which lost 7 bases and 5 bases, there was a span of 11 bases. Germline V gene data show CDR1 as LGHNT and CDR2 as FRNRAP. The CDR3 extends over 13 amino acids. DNA of the CDR3: TGTGCTAGTGAGGGATGGGGGACCGGGGAGCTGTTTTTT. This translates into CASEGWGTGELFF.

The chain is built from TRBV4-3 and TRBJ1-2; a possible D gene is TRBD1 (6 bases). With 4 bases removed from V and 7 bases from J, the gap between germline ends came to 25 bases. The length of the CDR3 is 17 residues. Germline CDR1 is LGHNA and CDR2 is YSLEER. In DNA form, the CDR3 reads TGCGCCAGCAGCCGGGCGGACGACGGACAGTTAGGGAGTGGCTACACCTTC. Its protein product is CASSRADDGQLGSGYTF.

The J gene is TRBJ2-3, the V gene TRBV7-9; the D is unclear. The CDR3 has 12 amino acids. Trimming left V 5 bases short and J 6 bases short, with 9 bases between. Germline-derived CDR1 and CDR2 are SEHNR and FQNEAQ (reference sequence). The DNA for the CDR3 is TGTGCCAGCAGCATAACAGAGGATACGCAGTATTTT. This translates into CASSITEDTQYF.

The chain links TRBV28 to TRBJ2-3; no firm D call. Germline V CDR1 and CDR2: MDHEN, SYDVKM. Deletions cut 6 bases from V and 4 bases from J, with 14 bases between. This CDR3 region has 14 residues. The chain's CDR3 is CASSPRIGADTQYF. The CDR3 bases are TGTGCCAGCAGCCCCCGCATCGGCGCAGATACGCAGTATTTT.

The CDR3 reads CAWSGGQGAYEQYF. The CDR3 DNA reads as TGTGCCTGGAGTGGGGGACAGGGAGCCTACGAGCAGTACTTC. The rearrangement links TRBV30 to TRBJ2-7; 9 bases are shared with TRBD1. This CDR3 spans 14 amino acids. The germline V gene has CDR1 GTSNPN and CDR2 SVGIG (reference sequence). V lost 1 base and J lost 2; bases outside the gene matches: 3.

This sequence joins TRBV6-6 and TRBJ1-2; D remains ambiguous. The germline V and J ends were trimmed by 0 bases and 4 bases, with 6 bases remaining between them. Germline V gene sequence: CDR1 MNHNY, CDR2 SVGAGI (reference sequence). The CDR3 has 13 residues. CDR3 region: CASSYSFSYGYTF. The CDR3 DNA reads TGTGCCAGCAGTTACTCGTTTAGCTATGGCTACACCTTC.

DNA for the CDR3: TGTGCCAGCAGCCAAGATCTATCGGCCCCTAATGAGCAGTTCTTC. This translates into CASSQDLSAPNEQFF. The chain combines TRBV14 with TRBJ2-1; no reliable D call. Trimming pared 0 bases from V and 7 bases from J, leaving 13 bases between. From germline, CDR1 is SGHDN and CDR2 FVKESK. This CDR3 has 15 residues.

This clone is a singleton in its sample. J is TRBJ1-6 and V is TRBV7-2; tentatively, D is TRBD1 (5 bases). The V end was cut by 6 bases, the J end by 0 bases, with 18 bases between. CDR3 length: 18 amino acids. CDR1 and CDR2 from the germline V gene are SGHTA and FQGNSA. The chain's CDR3 is CASSYDSAISSYNSPLHF. The CDR3 DNA reads TGTGCCAGCAGTTACGACAGCGCCATTAGCTCCTATAATTCACCCCTCCACTTT.

This sequence joins TRBV27 and TRBJ2-7; maybe TRBD2 (6 bases). The length of the CDR3 is 14 residues. Germline CDR1 reads MNHEY; CDR2 reads SMNVEV (reference sequence). Trimming shortened V by 4 bases and J by 0 bases, and 10 bases separated the two germline ends. In DNA form, the CDR3 reads TGTGCCAGCAGTTGGGACTTCAGCTCCTACGAGCAGTACTTC. It yields the protein CASSWDFSSYEQYF.

V gene TRBV15 combines with J gene TRBJ2-7, with 7 bases aligning to TRBD1. J was trimmed by 5 bases and V by 5 bases; bases with no gene match: 6. This CDR3 comprises 13 residues. Germline loops: CDR1 LNHNV, CDR2 YYDKDF (reference sequence). CDR3 sequence reads: CATSSGQNNEQYF. The CDR3 coding sequence is TGTGCCACCAGCTCGGGACAGAATAACGAGCAGTACTTC.

V usage is TRBV28 and J usage is TRBJ2-3, with TRBD2 matching 8 bases. V was clipped by 8 bases and J by 5 bases; unmatched bases: 12. The germline V gene encodes CDR1 MDHEN and CDR2 SYDVKM. CDR3 length equals 15 residues. As DNA, the CDR3 is TGTGCCAGCGGGACGGGGGGGCCAGTGGGAGATACGCAGTATTTT. Translated: CASGTGGPVGDTQYF.

This chain uses TRBV11-2 with TRBJ2-7; D is perhaps TRBD1 or TRBD2 (5 bases each). The germline V gene encodes CDR1 SGHAT and CDR2 FQNNGV. V dropped 2 bases and J dropped 7 bases, with 15 bases sitting between them. The CDR3 sequence is 14 residues long. CDR3 sequence (DNA): TGTGCCAGCAGCTTAAATCCAGGGACGGTGGAGCAGTACTTC. This sequence encodes CASSLNPGTVEQYF.

This CDR3 reads CASLDPGTANEQFF. The CDR3 DNA sequence: TGTGCCAGCCTCGACCCCGGGACAGCAAATGAGCAGTTCTTC. V is TRBV6-5 and J is TRBJ2-1, with 7 bases fitting TRBD1. Trimming took 8 bases from V and 7 from J; bases not matched to a gene: 11. The germline V gene encodes CDR1 MNHEY and CDR2 SVGAGI. The CDR3 has 14 amino acids.

The chain links TRBV7-2 to TRBJ2-4; D call uncertain. CDR3 length: 19 amino acids. Per germline, CDR1 SGHTA and CDR2 FQGNSA. V lost 2 bases and J 0 bases, leaving 20 bases between the germline ends. CDR3 in amino acids: CASSLRTDSLALAKNIQYF. The CDR3 DNA sequence: TGTGCCAGCAGCTTAAGGACCGACTCCCTGGCCCTAGCCAAAAACATTCAGTACTTC.